The T cell receptor (beta chain) under discussion was sequenced for a study of T cell changes during pregnancy in multiple sclerosis. J lost 4 bases, V lost 6 bases, and 2 bases had no gene match. CDR1 is MNHEY, CDR2 SVGAGI, per germline. This CDR3 spans 13 amino acids. The assay was immunoSEQ multiplex PCR, and TCRdb's table has in-frame clones only and misses some. The table records some 49,000 clones, just under 95% of them present only once. The sample consisted of CD8+ T cells from peripheral blood mononuclear cells, taken in the first trimester of pregnancy. The chain combines TRBV6-5 with TRBJ2-7; 11 bases align to TRBD2. This clonotype was obtained from a female donor with multiple sclerosis, enrolled in a pregnancy study. CDR3 sequence reads: CASRGTSGYEQYF. The CDR3 nucleotides are TGTGCCAGCAGGGGGACTAGCGGATACGAGCAGTACTTC.